Below, 20 T cell receptor beta chains from the same sample are listed, as sequenced in a study of T cells expressing NK-cell markers. TCRdb reanalyzed the 5' RACE reads and collapses them to one entry per CDR3 protein, without DNA. The sample has 550,000 or so distinct CDR3 sequences. The material sequenced was blood T cells: a sorted CD56 or NKG2C T cell subset, CD4+ or CD8+ T cells, or bulk PBMC T cells (not recorded which). The receptors stem from a man aged 18 to 30 in good health.

This rearrangement joins TRBV12-3 or TRBV12-4 to TRBJ1-1; TCRdb's D call of TRBD1 is untestable without DNA. CDR3 length equals 15 residues. CDR3 loop: CASSDSDWGYTEAFF.

The rearrangement links TRBV6-5 to TRBJ1-5. The germline gives CDR1 MNHEY, CDR2 SVGAGI. There are 15 residues in the CDR3. CDR3 loop: CASSYSRGLGQPQHF.

The chain recombines TRBV12-3 or TRBV12-4 with TRBJ1-1. This CDR3 contains 12 residues. This chain's CDR3 is CASSLAGQSAFF.

The J gene is TRBJ2-7, the V gene TRBV3-1; lacking DNA, the TRBD2 call made by TCRdb goes unchecked. CDR3 length equals 18 residues. Per germline, CDR1 LGHDT and CDR2 YNNKEL (reference sequence). This CDR3 reads CASSTRRLAGGGVYEQYF.

The chain links TRBV20-1 to TRBJ2-5. Germline CDR1 reads DFQATT; CDR2 reads SNEGSKA (reference sequence). The CDR3 has 15 amino acids. CDR3 sequence reads: CSATMVWRTQETQYF.

The chain recombines TRBV5-6 with TRBJ1-6; TCRdb's D call, TRBD1, is unchecked because there is no DNA. The CDR3 is 16 residues long. CDR1 is SGHDT and CDR2 is YYEEEE in the germline V gene. The chain's CDR3 is CASSLMGVPYNSPLHF.

The CDR3 loop is CASRSFLGEGEFF. V and J are TRBV6-5 and TRBJ2-1. From germline, CDR1 is MNHEY and CDR2 SVGAGI. CDR3 length equals 13 residues.

The chain employs TRBV5-1 and TRBJ1-4. Germline CDR1 reads SGHRS; CDR2 reads YFSETQ. The CDR3 runs 14 residues. CDR3 protein: CASSSGQMDEKLFF.

The gene calls are TRBV5-5 and TRBJ2-1. This CDR3 has 13 residues. CDR1 SGHKS and CDR2 YYEKEE come from the germline V gene (reference sequence). The CDR3 sequence is CASSWGSENEQFF.

V is TRBV20-1 and J is TRBJ1-1. This CDR3 contains 14 residues. The germline CDR1 and CDR2 sequences are DFQATT and SNEGSKA (reference sequence). CDR3 sequence: CSARDTPSNTEAFF.

V is TRBV7-2 and J is TRBJ1-5. The CDR3 totals 13 residues. Germline V CDR1 and CDR2: SGHTA, FQGNSA. CDR3 residues: CATSFGRLQPQHF. Variable domain in full (rest from reference TRBV7-2 and TRBJ1-5): GAGVSQSPSNKVTEKGKDVELRCDPISGHTALYWYRQSLGQGLEFLIYFQGNSAPDKSGLPSDRFSAERTGGSVSTLTIQRTQQEDSAVYLCATSFGRLQPQHFGDGTRLSIL.

The rearrangement uses TRBV14 and TRBJ2-5; the D call of TRBD2 rests on TCRdb alone, since no DNA is present to check it. The CDR3 is 16 amino acids. Germline V gives CDR1 SGHDN, CDR2 FVKESK. CDR3 in amino acids: CASSQVIGTFGETQYF.

This rearrangement joins TRBV29-1 to TRBJ2-3; TCRdb proposes TRBD2, but this gene call is untestable without DNA. The CDR3 is made up of 13 amino acids. The germline gives CDR1 SQVTM, CDR2 ANQGSEA. CDR3 sequence: CSVHGLAGGSTYF.

The rearrangement links TRBV6-5 to TRBJ2-2. Germline assignment: CDR1 MNHEY and CDR2 SVGAGI. This CDR3 is 14 amino acids long. CDR3: CASSWVGQTGELFF.

V is TRBV9 and J is TRBJ2-2. Germline CDR1 is SGDLS and CDR2 is YYNGEE. This CDR3 region has 13 residues. CDR3 residues: CASSVSDTGELFF.

The chain has TRBV20-1 and TRBJ2-3; the TCRdb D gene call, TRBD1, has no DNA to confirm it. The CDR3 has 13 amino acids. The germline CDR1 and CDR2 sequences are DFQATT and SNEGSKA (reference sequence). CDR3 sequence: CSAPGPAADTQYF.

The chain joins TRBV27 to TRBJ2-6; TCRdb's D call of TRBD1 is untestable without DNA. The CDR3 has 13 amino acids. Germline CDR1 is MNHEY and CDR2 is SMNVEV (reference sequence). Here the CDR3 reads CASSLSPWGVLTF. Supplemented by reference TRBV27 and TRBJ2-6, the full variable domain reads EAQVTQNPRYLITVTGKKLTVTCSQNMNHEYMSWYRQDPGLGLRQIYYSMNVEVTDKGDVPEGYKVSRKEKRNFPLILESPSPNQTSLYFCASSLSPWGVLTFGAGSRLTVL.

The V and J genes are TRBV12-3 or TRBV12-4 and TRBJ1-1; TCRdb proposes TRBD1, but this gene call is untestable without DNA. This CDR3 comprises 14 residues. The CDR3 here is CASNIRGRSTEAFF.

The J gene is TRBJ2-2, the V gene TRBV5-4. The germline V gene has CDR1 SGHNT and CDR2 YYREEE (reference sequence). CDR3 length: 13 amino acids. The CDR3 sequence is CASRDWGTGELFF.

V is TRBV15 and J is TRBJ1-2; the D call of TRBD1 rests on TCRdb alone, since no DNA is present to check it. Germline CDR1 LNHNV, CDR2 YYDKDF (reference sequence). This CDR3 has 12 residues. CDR3 in amino acids: CATSRTGVGYTF.